The 21 T cell receptor beta chains reported below all come from one sample, sequenced in a study of cytomegalovirus exposure and HLA in healthy donors. The PCR ran on 60 Vbeta and 13 Jbeta primers. Clones were sequenced by immunoSEQ multiplex PCR, and TCRdb holds only the in-frame ones, with some missing. The sample has under 110,000 clones; 82% are singletons. Sequenced sample: PBMCs. The receptors were sampled from a man aged 50 to 60 in good health and CMV-seronegative.

The rearrangement uses TRBV12-5 and TRBJ2-3; TRBD2 matches 9 bases. V lost 4 bases to trimming and J lost 4 bases; unmatched junction nucleotides: 18. The CDR3 consists of 19 residues. Germline CDR1 and CDR2: LGHNT and FRNRAP. The CDR3 here is CASGSPWGGGAVLPDTQYF. The CDR3 DNA reads TGTGCTAGTGGTTCCCCGTGGGGCGGGGGGGCCGTCCTTCCAGATACGCAGTATTTT. Filled out from reference TRBV12-5 and TRBJ2-3, the complete variable domain reads DARVTQTPRHKVTEMGQEVTMRCQPILGHNTVFWYRQTMMQGLELLAYFRNRAPLDDSGMPKDRFSAEMPDATLATLKIQPSEPRDSAVYFCASGSPWGGGAVLPDTQYFGPGTRLTVL.

The rearrangement uses TRBV27 and TRBJ1-2; no clear D gene. V dropped 5 bases and J dropped 7 bases, with 20 bases sitting between them. The CDR3 contains 15 residues. From germline, CDR1 is MNHEY and CDR2 SMNVEV (reference sequence). CDR3 sequence (DNA): TGTGCCAGCAGTCCAAAGATCTTCACATCCAGTGGCTACACCTTC. It translates to CASSPKIFTSSGYTF.

The chain couples TRBV7-3 to TRBJ1-1; D is perhaps TRBD1 (5 bases). V lost 5 bases and J lost 6, with 19 bases in between. The CDR3 length is 15 residues. Germline V gene sequence: CDR1 SGHTA, CDR2 FQGTGA. In nucleotides, the CDR3 is TGTGCCAGCAGCCCACGGGCAGGGCACGTTTCTGAAGCTTTCTTT. Translating gives CASSPRAGHVSEAFF.

This clone was counted a few times. The gene calls are TRBV10-1 and TRBJ1-4; D not resolved. Looked up from germline, CDR1 is WNHNN and CDR2 is SYGVQD (reference sequence). V was clipped by 4 bases and J by 7 bases, with 10 bases between them. The CDR3 has 13 amino acids. CDR3 sequence: CASSGSSGEKLFF. The CDR3 DNA reads TGCGCCAGCAGTGGAAGTAGCGGTGAAAAACTGTTTTTT.

J is TRBJ1-2 and V is TRBV27; tentatively, D is TRBD1 (6 bases). Germline V gene lookup returns CDR1 MNHEY and CDR2 SMNVEV (reference sequence). The CDR3 length is 14 residues. The V end was cut by 2 bases, the J end by 4 bases, with 11 bases between. CDR3 loop: CASSLNRALYGYTF. In DNA form, the CDR3 reads TGTGCCAGCAGTTTAAACAGGGCACTCTATGGCTACACCTTC.

This sequence joins TRBV6-5 and TRBJ1-5, with D maybe TRBD1 (6 bases). The CDR3 spans 15 residues. V was shortened by 6 bases and J by 0 bases, with 12 bases between the two germline ends. In germline, CDR1 is MNHEY, CDR2 SVGAGI. CDR3 sequence (DNA): TGTGCCAGCAGAGAGGTCAGGGGTAGCAATCAGCCCCAGCATTTT. Translating gives CASREVRGSNQPQHF.

This chain connects TRBV29-1 to TRBJ2-2; 8 bases line up with TRBD2. J lost 5 bases, V lost 8 bases, and 19 bases had no gene match. The V gene's germline CDR1 is SQVTM and CDR2 ANQGSEA. The CDR3 contains 17 residues. CDR3 protein: CSSNPGGGTRGTGELFF. The DNA for the CDR3 is TGCAGCTCTAACCCGGGCGGGGGGACAAGAGGGACCGGGGAGCTGTTTTTT.

The chain recombines TRBV19 with TRBJ1-6; TRBD1 is a possible D gene (6 bases). Germline assignment: CDR1 LNHDA and CDR2 SQIVND (reference sequence). The V end was cut by 3 bases, the J end by 8 bases, with 14 bases between. The CDR3 has 15 residues. The CDR3 reads CASSINTGIDSPLHF. DNA for the CDR3: TGTGCCAGTAGTATCAACACAGGGATTGATTCACCCCTCCACTTT.

This clone showed up just once. The chain is built from TRBV9 and TRBJ1-6, with D unclear. There are 15 residues in the CDR3. Germline V gene data show CDR1 as SGDLS and CDR2 as YYNGEE. The V end was cut by 3 bases, the J end by 0 bases, with 7 bases between. The CDR3 region is CASSEGGSYNSPLHF. The CDR3 bases are TGTGCCAGCAGCGAAGGCGGCTCCTATAATTCACCCCTCCACTTT.

The table lists this clone with a count of one. The CDR3 spells CASSLPPIRGRSEAFF. CDR3 nucleotide sequence: TGTGCCAGCAGTCTTCCTCCTATCAGGGGGCGGTCTGAAGCTTTCTTT. This sequence joins TRBV28 and TRBJ1-1; the match to TRBD1 covers 8 bases. The CDR3 runs to 16 residues. V lost 5 bases, J lost 6 bases, and 14 bases stayed unmatched. Germline assignment: CDR1 MDHEN and CDR2 SYDVKM.

The chain has TRBV6-6 and TRBJ2-2; 7 positions match TRBD1. J gave up 5 bases and V 11 bases, and 8 bases lay outside the gene matches. CDR1 and CDR2 (germline): MNHNY, SVGAGI (reference sequence). CDR3 size: 13 residues. CDR3 region: CAGRGPSTGELFF. CDR3 nucleotides: TGTGCCGGAAGGGGGCCGTCGACCGGGGAGCTGTTTTTT.

V usage is TRBV19 and J usage is TRBJ1-4; the D gene is possibly TRBD1 (6 bases). CDR3 length: 14 residues. Germline CDR1 reads LNHDA; CDR2 reads SQIVND (reference sequence). V lost 3 bases to trimming and J lost 6 bases, with 11 bases between them. This CDR3 reads CASSMTGYDEKLFF. In nucleotides, the CDR3 is TGTGCCAGTAGTATGACAGGTTATGATGAAAAACTGTTTTTT.

This clone has a handful of counts. V gene TRBV6-6 combines with J gene TRBJ2-5; weak D call: TRBD2 (6 bases). V lost 6 bases, J lost 2 bases, and 13 bases lay in between. Germline assignment: CDR1 MNHNY and CDR2 SVGAGI (reference sequence). This CDR3 region has 14 residues. CDR3 sequence reads: CASSSPGGQETQYF. CDR3 bases: TGTGCCAGCAGCTCGCCTGGGGGGCAAGAGACCCAGTACTTC.

V and J are TRBV18 and TRBJ1-5; D is unresolved. Deletions cut 5 bases from V and 3 bases from J, with 5 bases between. The CDR3 length is 12 residues. Germline CDR1 KGHSH, CDR2 LQKENI. CDR3 sequence reads: CASSRDNQPQHF. The CDR3 coding sequence is TGTGCCAGCTCAAGAGACAATCAGCCCCAGCATTTT.

The chain recombines TRBV10-3 with TRBJ2-1, with D perhaps matching TRBD2 (5 bases). V lost 7 bases and J 8 bases, leaving 12 bases between the germline ends. CDR1 and CDR2 (germline): ENHRY, SYGVKD. CDR3 size: 12 residues. The CDR3 here is CAITGDGDEQFF. The CDR3 DNA reads as TGTGCCATCACCGGAGACGGGGATGAGCAGTTCTTC.

For the CDR3, the DNA is TGTGCCAGCAGCTTTTCGGTCCGGAACACTGAAGCTTTCTTT. Its translation: CASSFSVRNTEAFF. This sequence joins TRBV7-6 and TRBJ1-1; D call uncertain. Per the germline V gene, CDR1 is SGHVS and CDR2 is FNYEAQ. This CDR3 is built from 14 residues. V lost 3 bases, J lost 1 base, and 9 bases lay in between.

The chain is built from TRBV5-1 and TRBJ1-1; 8 bases are shared with TRBD1. The V gene end was trimmed by 4 bases and the J gene end by 5 bases; junction bases not matched to a gene: 10. The CDR3 extends over 15 amino acids. Germline CDR1 and CDR2: SGHRS and YFSETQ. The CDR3 sequence: CASSLQGQGETEAFF. The CDR3, as DNA: TGCGCCAGCAGCCTACAAGGACAGGGTGAGACTGAAGCTTTCTTT.

The J gene is TRBJ2-3, the V gene TRBV4-1, with TRBD2 matching 13 bases. Looked up from germline, CDR1 is MGHRA and CDR2 is YSYEKL. The V and J ends lost 4 bases and 3 bases, in that order; junction bases with no gene match: 7. The length of the CDR3 is 17 residues. The CDR3 protein is CASSLLGTSGVTDTQYF. The CDR3 DNA sequence: TGCGCCAGCAGCCTCCTCGGGACTAGCGGGGTTACAGATACGCAGTATTTT.

The chain combines TRBV10-3 with TRBJ1-6; 7 bases are a match to TRBD1. V shed 0 bases, J shed 4 bases, and the junction held 6 bases outside the gene matches. The CDR3 is made up of 17 amino acids. From germline, CDR1 is ENHRY and CDR2 SYGVKD. The CDR3 region is CAISESRTGVYNSPLHF. Written as DNA, the CDR3 is TGTGCCATCAGTGAGTCGAGAACAGGGGTGTATAATTCACCCCTCCACTTT.

This chain links TRBV7-2 with TRBJ2-5; 8 positions match TRBD1. The trim removed 5 bases at V and 4 bases at J, leaving 9 bases unmatched. CDR1 and CDR2 (germline): SGHTA, FQGNSA. The length of the CDR3 is 15 residues. The CDR3 here is CASSTPGQGRETQYF. DNA for the CDR3: TGTGCCAGCAGCACCCCCGGACAGGGACGAGAGACCCAGTACTTC.

The V call is TRBV10-2, the J call TRBJ2-3; 9 bases align to TRBD2. The CDR3 contains 18 residues. CDR1 is WSHSY and CDR2 is SAAADI in the germline V gene. Trimming removed 0 bases from V and 9 bases from J; junction bases left unmatched: 16. CDR3 sequence reads: CASSESPLVAGASMTQYF. The CDR3 bases are TGCGCCAGCAGTGAGTCCCCACTGGTAGCGGGGGCCTCAATGACGCAGTATTTT.